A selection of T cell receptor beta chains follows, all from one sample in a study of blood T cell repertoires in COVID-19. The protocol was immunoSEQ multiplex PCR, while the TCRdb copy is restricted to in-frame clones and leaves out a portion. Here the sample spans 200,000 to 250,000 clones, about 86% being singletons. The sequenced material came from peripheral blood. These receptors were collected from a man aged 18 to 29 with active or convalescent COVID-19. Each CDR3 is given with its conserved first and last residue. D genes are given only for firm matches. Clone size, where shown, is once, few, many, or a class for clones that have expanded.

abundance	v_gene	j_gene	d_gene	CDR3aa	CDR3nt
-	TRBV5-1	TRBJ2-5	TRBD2	CASKRDDARETQYF	TGCGCCAGCAAGCGGGACGACGCGAGGGAGACCCAGTACTTC
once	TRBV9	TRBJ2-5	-	CASSVEAGRETQYF	TGTGCCAGCAGCGTAGAGGCAGGGAGGGAGACCCAGTACTTC
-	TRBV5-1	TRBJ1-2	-	CASSFESAEGRGYTF	TGCGCCAGCAGCTTTGAGTCGGCGGAGGGACGTGGCTACACCTTC
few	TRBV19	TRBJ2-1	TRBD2	CASIKTSASNEQFF	TGTGCCAGTATTAAGACTAGCGCGAGCAATGAGCAGTTCTTC
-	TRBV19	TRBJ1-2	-	CASRRVGGYTF	TGTGCCAGTAGGAGGGTGGGCGGCTACACCTTC
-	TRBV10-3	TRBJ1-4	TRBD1	CAISKTGGNEKLFF	TGTGCCATCAGTAAGACAGGGGGGAATGAAAAACTGTTTTTT
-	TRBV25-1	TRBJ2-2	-	CASSEFGTGELFF	TGTGCCAGCAGTGAATTCGGCACCGGGGAGCTGTTTTTT
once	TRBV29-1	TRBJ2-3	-	CSAQQGVRTDTQYF	TGCAGCGCCCAACAGGGCGTTCGCACAGATACGCAGTATTTT
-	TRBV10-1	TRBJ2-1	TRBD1	CASSQDRGTRNEQFF	TGCGCCAGCAGTCAGGACAGGGGGACACGCAATGAGCAGTTCTTC
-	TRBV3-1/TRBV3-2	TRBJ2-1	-	CASSQGGAGASAKDNEQFF	TGTGCCAGCAGCCAAGGGGGCGCAGGGGCCAGTGCAAAGGACAATGAGCAGTTCTTC
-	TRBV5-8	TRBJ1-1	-	CASSPNRRTEAFF	TGTGCCAGCAGCCCCAATCGGAGGACTGAAGCTTTCTTT